This TCR beta chain was identified in a study of T cell responses to AZD1222 COVID-19 vaccine. The CDR3 runs to 13 residues. The V gene lost 1 base and the J gene lost 4 bases, with 3 bases spanning the gap. The V gene's germline CDR1 is SGHNT and CDR2 YYREEE (reference sequence). Study observations and caveats: Mostly white British, mostly female donors; authors suggested clonal diversity may be underestimated. Nearly half of spike-specific TCRs reportedly target variant regions that are unmutated in the B.1.351 and B.1.1.7 variants. Just a handful of AZD1222 recipients were seropositive at baseline. The span of vaccine-associated CD4 TCRs extended across spike, with dominance at 160-218 and 743-854.

TCRdb's table, derived via immunoSEQ multiplex PCR, lists solely in-frame clones and lacks some. The sample consists of roughly 140,000 clones, 88% of them appearing once. This clone has only one observation. The target antigen is unknown. The sequence derives from an adult in good health. V is TRBV5-4 and J is TRBJ2-6, with D hard to call. The specimen comprised peripheral blood, sampled on day 0 of AZD1222 vaccination. CDR3 region: CASSLIGANVLTF. As DNA, the CDR3 is TGTGCCAGCAGCTTGATCGGGGCCAACGTCCTGACTTTC.